The 25 T cell receptor beta chains presented below share a single source sample, sequenced in a study of kidney transplant recipient with SARS-CoV-2 infection. TCRdb redid the calling of the reads with MiXCR, one entry per CDR3 protein. The sample lists 250,000 or so distinct CDR3 sequences, 25% to 35% occurring once. The sample was a blood sample, taken at baseline and on day 111 from a kidney transplant recipient. The receptors were gathered from a young adult male patient who had COVID-19 and was a kidney transplant recipient. Some of these T cells may belong to the graft donor.

As regards this clonotype: This may be a read error, as it is one base from a much larger clone. The genes are TRBV12-5 and TRBJ2-2; D perhaps matches TRBD2 (5 bases). The CDR3 has 14 amino acids. CDR1 and CDR2 (germline): LGHNT, FRNRAP. CDR3 nucleotide sequence: TGTTCTAGTGGTTTAAAGGGAGACACCGGGGAGCTGTTTTTT. It yields the protein CSSGLKGDTGELFF.

In regard to this clonotype: This sequence may be a read error, since a much larger clone differs from it by one base. This rearrangement joins TRBV5-4 to TRBJ1-1; D call uncertain. The germline CDR1 and CDR2 sequences are SGHNT and YYREEE (reference sequence). The CDR3 is made up of 14 amino acids. The CDR3 bases are TGTGCCAGCAGCTTGGAGGCAGAGAACACTGGAGCTTTCTTT. This codes for CASSLEAENTGAFF.

As to this clonotype: A much bigger clone sits one base away, suggesting this may be a read error. The rearrangement uses TRBV12-3 or TRBV12-4 and TRBJ2-7; D gene unclear. There are 15 residues in the CDR3. CDR3 nucleotide sequence: TGTGCCCGCAGTTTAGCCGGTTCCTTCTCCTACGAGCAGTACTTC. It specifies CARSLAGSFSYEQYF.

This clonotype has just a few counts. The V gene is TRBV28, the J gene TRBJ2-1; D is ambiguous. This CDR3 contains 14 residues. Germline V lookup: CDR1 MDHEN, CDR2 SYDVKM. V lost 3 bases and J lost 9, with 15 bases in between. In DNA form, the CDR3 reads TGTGCCAGCAGTTTCGGTTTAAGGGAAAGTGAGCAGTTCTTC. Translated, it gives CASSFGLRESEQFF.

This clonotype came up many times. V usage is TRBV12-3 or TRBV12-4 and J usage is TRBJ2-2, with D unclear. The length of the CDR3 is 12 residues. V lost 5 bases and J lost 2, with 3 bases in between. The CDR3 sequence: CASSKNTGELFF. The CDR3 nucleotides read TGTGCCAGCAGTAAAAACACCGGGGAGCTGTTTTTT.

In this sample, this clonotype turned up many times. This sequence joins TRBV6-5 and TRBJ1-1, with D tentatively TRBD1 (6 bases). CDR3 length equals 13 residues. CDR1 is MNHEY and CDR2 is SVGAGI in the germline V gene. Trimming cost V 7 bases and J 1 base, with 10 bases left between them. CDR3 region: CASTAGENTEAFF. The CDR3 DNA reads as TGTGCCAGCACGGCAGGGGAGAACACTGAAGCTTTCTTT.

The chain carries TRBV3-1 and TRBJ2-2; D is uncertain. CDR1 and CDR2 (germline): LGHDT, YNNKEL (reference sequence). V was cut by 1 base and J by 6 bases, with 21 bases left in between. The CDR3 has 18 residues. Written as DNA, the CDR3 is TGTGCCAGCAGCCAAGGAAGTCCCATTTCAGGCTTGGCCGGGGAGCTGTTTTTT. Protein sequence: CASSQGSPISGLAGELFF.

CDR3 sequence (DNA): TGTGCCAGCAGTGACTCCTGCTCACACGGAAAGACCTATGGCTACACCTTC. Translation gives CASSDSCSHGKTYGYTF. This rearrangement joins TRBV6-4 to TRBJ1-2; D is unclear. V was pared by 0 bases and J by 4 bases, with 18 bases between. Germline lookup yields CDR1 MRHNA and CDR2 SNTAGT. The CDR3 is 17 amino acids.

This clonotype showed up many times. The genes are TRBV6-1 and TRBJ1-5, with D uncertain. The CDR3 totals 15 residues. V lost 2 bases and J 4 bases, leaving 12 bases between the germline ends. Germline V CDR1 and CDR2: MNHNS, SASEGT. CDR3 DNA sequence: TGTGCCAGCAGTGAATCTGGCGGCACTAATCAGCCCCAGCATTTT. Translation gives CASSESGGTNQPQHF.

This clonotype was detected ten times or more. The genes are TRBV3-1 and TRBJ2-2; D gene unclear. Germline V gene data show CDR1 as LGHDT and CDR2 as YNNKEL (reference sequence). The CDR3 is 18 amino acids. V lost 5 bases, J lost 5 bases, and 24 bases lay in between. The CDR3 here is CASSIPGPISGLTGELFF. The CDR3 DNA reads TGTGCCAGCAGCATCCCTGGTCCCATTTCAGGCTTGACCGGGGAGCTGTTTTTT.

This clonotype was seen ten or more times. The CDR3 DNA follows: TGTGCCAGCAGTTGGGTTCGCAGCTTCCGAAAGACCTATGGCTACACCTTC. Translated, it gives CASSWVRSFRKTYGYTF. The V and J genes are TRBV12-3 or TRBV12-4 and TRBJ1-2; D unresolved. V was cut by 4 bases and J by 4 bases, with 22 bases left in between. The CDR3 runs to 17 residues.

With respect to this clonotype: This may arise from a read error, as a much more abundant clone is one base away. The chain links TRBV6-5 to TRBJ1-6, with unresolved D. The CDR3 covers 17 residues. Germline V gives CDR1 MNHEY, CDR2 SVGAGI. The CDR3 is CASRPRPGRGGGSPLRF. The CDR3 nucleotides read TGTGCCAGCAGACCTCGACCCGGCCGAGGAGGCGGGTCACCCCTCCGCTTT.

The chain employs TRBV21-1 and TRBJ2-3; the table's D call, TRBD2, has no DNA check behind it. TRBV21-1 is tagged as a pseudogene. The CDR3 sequence is 17 residues long. The CDR3 bases are TGTGCCGGCAGAAAGAACCTAGCTACAGTCATGCAAGATACGCAGTATTTT. Translating gives CAGRKNLATVMQDTQYF.

Ten or more counts support this clonotype. V gene TRBV3-1 combines with J gene TRBJ2-5; maybe TRBD1 (6 bases). Germline loops: CDR1 LGHDT, CDR2 YNNKEL (reference sequence). Trimming left V 2 bases short and J 5 bases short, with 15 bases between. The CDR3 is 15 residues long. CDR3 loop: CASSQPQGSWETQYF. Written as DNA, the CDR3 is TGTGCCAGCAGCCAACCACAGGGCAGTTGGGAGACCCAGTACTTC.

On this clonotype itself: A read error may explain this, as a much larger clone is one base away. The chain is built from TRBV6-4 and TRBJ2-1; 10 positions agree with TRBD2. CDR1 MRHNA and CDR2 SNTAGT come from the germline V gene. CDR3 length: 16 amino acids. After removal of 4 bases from V and 7 bases from J, the junction contained 10 bases not matched to a gene. The CDR3 nucleotides read TGTGCCAGCAGTGCAATAGCGGGGGGCCCCGGAAATGAGCAGTTCTTC. Protein sequence: CASSAIAGGPGNEQFF.

This clonotype was recorded at least ten times. The V call is TRBV28, the J call TRBJ1-6; maybe TRBD1 (5 bases). The germline V gene has CDR1 MDHEN and CDR2 SYDVKM. CDR3 length: 14 residues. V gave up 4 bases and J gave up 7 bases, with 11 bases separating them. In DNA, the CDR3 is TGTGCCAGCAGTTCCGGACGGGGGAATTCACCCCTCCACTTT. Protein product: CASSSGRGNSPLHF.

This clonotype has a count of ten or more. The chain recombines TRBV6-4 with TRBJ2-3; D is unclear. Looked up from germline, CDR1 is MRHNA and CDR2 is SNTAGT. V lost 2 bases to trimming and J lost 2 bases, with 5 bases between them. This CDR3 has 13 residues. CDR3 sequence: CASSDRATDTQYF. The CDR3 region has the DNA TGTGCCAGCAGTGACAGGGCCACAGATACGCAGTATTTT.

This chain uses TRBV7-3 with TRBJ2-6; possible D gene TRBD2, 5 bases. The CDR3 spans 19 residues. Germline loops: CDR1 SGHTA, CDR2 FQGTGA. V was cut by 7 bases and J by 5 bases, with 27 bases left in between. This CDR3 is CASKRLSRRLQSRANVLTF. The CDR3 nucleotides read TGTGCCAGCAAGCGGTTAAGCAGACGCTTACAAAGTCGGGCCAACGTCCTGACTTTC.

At least ten counts were recorded for this clonotype. The chain couples TRBV11-2 to TRBJ1-2; D remains ambiguous. CDR1 is SGHAT and CDR2 is FQNNGV in the germline V gene. This CDR3 is 13 amino acids long. Trimming pared 4 bases from V and 8 bases from J, leaving 14 bases between. CDR3 DNA: TGTGCCAGCAGCTGGGCAGAGCGTAGGGGCTACACCTTC. This translates into CASSWAERRGYTF. The full variable domain, with the rest looked up from reference TRBV11-2 and TRBJ1-2, is EAGVAQSPRYKIIEKRQSVAFWCNPISGHATLYWYQQILGQGPKLLIQFQNNGVVDDSQLPKDRFSAERLKGVDSTLKIQPAKLEDSAVYLCASSWAERRGYTFGSGTRLTVV.

This clonotype was picked up one time. A much more abundant neighbour one base away suggests this may be a read error. This chain uses TRBV19 with TRBJ2-7; the D gene is possibly TRBD1 (5 bases). The CDR3 spans 15 residues. The V gene's germline CDR1 is LNHDA and CDR2 SQIVND (reference sequence). The CDR3 sequence: CASSISRAPTYGQYF. The CDR3 DNA reads as TGTGCCAGTAGTATTAGCAGGGCTCCCACCTACGGGCAGTACTTC.

This clonotype was seen at least ten times. The chain links TRBV12-3 or TRBV12-4 to TRBJ2-1, with a possible D match to TRBD2 (5 bases). This CDR3 contains 13 residues. V lost 9 bases and J 0 bases, leaving 9 bases between the germline ends. The CDR3 bases are TGTGCCAGTAAAGCGGTCTCCTACAATGAGCAGTTCTTC. Amino acids: CASKAVSYNEQFF.

J is TRBJ2-1 and V is TRBV6-5, with D possibly being TRBD1 (5 bases). The CDR3 contains 17 residues. CDR1 and CDR2 from the germline V gene are MNHEY and SVGAGI. Trimming pared 6 bases from V and 2 bases from J, leaving 20 bases between. The CDR3 reads CASRQMSGPRAYNEQFF. The CDR3 DNA reads TGTGCCAGCAGGCAAATGTCAGGGCCTAGGGCCTACAATGAGCAGTTCTTC.

This clonotype has just one count. A much larger clone sits a single nucleotide away, making a read error possible. CDR3 amino acids: CVSTNVHPRKTYGYTF. CDR3 DNA: TGTGTCAGCACTAACGTTCATCCACGAAAGACCTATGGCTACACCTTC. The genes are TRBV5-8 and TRBJ1-2; no definite D call. The germline CDR1 and CDR2 sequences are SGHTS and YDEGEE. This CDR3 contains 16 residues. Based on the CDR3 plus reference TRBV5-8 and TRBJ1-2, the full variable domain is EAGVTQSPTHLIKTRGQQATLRCSPISGHTSVYWYQQALGLGLQFLLWYDEGEERNRGNFPPRFSGRQFPNYSSELNVNALELEDSALYLCVSTNVHPRKTYGYTFGSGTRLTVV.

The sample holds many counts of this clonotype. This chain links TRBV7-8 with TRBJ1-3; TRBD1 aligns across 10 bases. The CDR3 loop spans 15 amino acids. With V trimmed by 5 bases and J by 2 bases, 3 bases remained unmatched. Germline CDR1 reads SGHVS; CDR2 reads FQNEAQ. CDR3 in amino acids: CASSRDRGPGNTIYF. CDR3 nucleotide sequence: TGTGCCAGCAGCAGGGACAGGGGTCCTGGAAACACCATATATTTT.

In this sample, this clonotype turned up many times. This sequence joins TRBV6-5 and TRBJ1-1; 9 bases agree with TRBD1. Per the germline V gene, CDR1 is MNHEY and CDR2 is SVGAGI. Trimming took 6 bases from V and 1 from J; bases not matched to a gene: 6. The CDR3 contains 15 residues. CDR3 residues: CASSPQGAGNTEAFF. The CDR3 coding sequence is TGTGCCAGCAGCCCACAGGGGGCGGGGAACACTGAAGCTTTCTTT.